This T cell receptor (beta chain) was profiled in a study of beta chain features in type 1 diabetes. The CDR3 has 15 residues. The V end lost 0 bases, the J end lost 0 bases, and 8 bases lay between the germline ends. Per the germline V gene, CDR1 is GTSNPN and CDR2 is SVGIG (reference sequence). This clone was seen many times. The antigen remains undetermined. Expressed TCRB transcripts were sequenced because the entire RNA isolate underwent reverse transcription. Method: immunoSEQ multiplex PCR; TCRdb's copy keeps in-frame clones and lacks some. The repertoire holds about 700,000 clones, with roughly 13% as singletons. Findings and caveats of the study: Type 1 diabetes patients had fewer VDJ junction insertions and more deletions. Healthy donors had naive, central memory and Treg TCRB repertoires that appeared less similar than those seen among patients. When Type 1 diabetes patients were examined, their TCRB CDR3s proved moderately but significantly shorter in all four CD4+ subsets.

Sequencing used naive CD4+ T cells from blood. The genes are TRBV30 and TRBJ1-4; D is uncertain. The sequence was collected from a man aged 18 to 29 with type 1 diabetes. The CDR3 reads CAWSVGLATNEKLFF. The CDR3 bases are TGTGCCTGGAGTGTGGGTCTCGCAACTAATGAAAAACTGTTTTTT.